This T cell receptor (beta chain) emerged from a study of human T cells and chemical hapten exposure. Background on the study: The sensitizing agent was 2% DPC, placed on around 2 cm by around 2 cm of upper inner arm skin. Study findings and constraints: Once DPC sensitization occurred, TCRs above 1 in 1000 frequency showed no change.

Time point defined: patch test 2, 6 weeks after DPC sensitization. The treatment is: therapeutic diphenylcyclopropenone sensitization with weekly scalp DPC. The CDR3 is 12 residues long. Per the germline V gene, CDR1 is MNHEY and CDR2 is SVGEGT. With 8 bases removed from V and 4 bases from J, the gap between germline ends came to 12 bases. This clonotype was observed many times. Its antigen is not identified. Separate cDNA molecules received unique molecular identifiers, which the library attached to them. Per the original methods: Around 97,000 TCRs per sample was the median, with a range of about 20,000 to 690,600. TCRdb passed the RACE reads through MiXCR, listing each CDR3 protein once. TCRdb, not the original authors, processed these V and J calls. The sample lists about 80,000 distinct CDR3 sequences, 10% occurring once.

The sequence was collected from a woman aged 25 to 39 with alopecia areata. Some clones in this sample may be carry-over from other donors' samples. This sequence joins TRBV6-2 or TRBV6-3 and TRBJ2-7; D gene unclear. The material sequenced was whole blood, taken in connection with sensitization to the hapten diphenylcyclopropenone (DPC). The CDR3 region has the DNA TGTGCCAGCGGAGACCGCCGGTACGAGCAGTACTTC. It translates to CASGDRRYEQYF.